This T cell receptor beta chain was sequenced for a study of patients and donors after allogeneic stem cell transplantation. TCRdb itself ran the RT-PCR reads through MiXCR, one entry per CDR3 protein. The sample includes about 150,000 distinct CDR3 sequences, about 36% seen only once; the top ten take 40% to 55%. CDR1 and CDR2 from the germline V gene are SGDLS and YYNGEE. The CDR3 is made up of 14 amino acids. Unmatched junction bases numbered 6, after V lost 3 bases and J lost 5 bases. The origin of this receptor is a human donor who was either an allogeneic HSCT recipient or a stem cell or donor lymphocyte infusion donor (not recorded which). It is not recorded whose cells these are; they may come from a transplant donor. Sequencing input: blood, either unsorted or a sorted T cell fraction (not recorded which). The gene calls are TRBV9 and TRBJ2-3, with 7 bases fitting TRBD1. The CDR3 DNA reads TGTGCCAGCAGCGGTAAGGGGGCAGGAGATACGCAGTATTTT. This codes for CASSGKGAGDTQYF. The full variable domain, in which reference TRBV9 and TRBJ2-3 provide the parts outside the CDR3, is DSGVTQTPKHLITATGQRVTLRCSPRSGDLSVYWYQQSLDQGLQFLIQYYNGEERAKGNILERFSAQQFPDLHSELNLSSLELGDSALYFCASSGKGAGDTQYFGPGTRLTVL.